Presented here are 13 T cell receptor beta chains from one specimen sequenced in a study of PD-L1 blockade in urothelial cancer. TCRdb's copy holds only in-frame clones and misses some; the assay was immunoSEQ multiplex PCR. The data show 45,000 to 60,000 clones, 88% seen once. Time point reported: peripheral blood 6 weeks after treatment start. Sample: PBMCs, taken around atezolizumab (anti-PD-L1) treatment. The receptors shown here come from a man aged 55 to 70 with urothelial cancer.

The CDR3: CASSPPGVGETQYF. The DNA of the CDR3 is TGTGCCAGCAGCCCCCCCGGGGTTGGGGAGACCCAGTACTTC. The chain carries TRBV9 and TRBJ2-5, with D tentatively TRBD2 (5 bases). In germline, CDR1 is SGDLS, CDR2 YYNGEE. Trimming stripped 4 bases from V and 5 bases from J, with 15 bases between. The CDR3 has 14 residues.

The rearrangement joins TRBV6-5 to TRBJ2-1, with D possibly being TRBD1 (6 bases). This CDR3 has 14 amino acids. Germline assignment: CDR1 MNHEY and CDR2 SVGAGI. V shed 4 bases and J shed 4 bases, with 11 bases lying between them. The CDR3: CASSSDRIYNEQFF. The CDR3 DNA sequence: TGTGCCAGCAGTTCCGACAGGATTTACAATGAGCAGTTCTTC.

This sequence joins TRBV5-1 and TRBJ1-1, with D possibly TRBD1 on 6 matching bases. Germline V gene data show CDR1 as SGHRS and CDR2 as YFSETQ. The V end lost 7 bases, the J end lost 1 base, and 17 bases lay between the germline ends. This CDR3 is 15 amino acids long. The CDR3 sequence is CASRGGSGANTEAFF. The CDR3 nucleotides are TGCGCCAGCCGGGGAGGGTCAGGGGCGAACACTGAAGCTTTCTTT.

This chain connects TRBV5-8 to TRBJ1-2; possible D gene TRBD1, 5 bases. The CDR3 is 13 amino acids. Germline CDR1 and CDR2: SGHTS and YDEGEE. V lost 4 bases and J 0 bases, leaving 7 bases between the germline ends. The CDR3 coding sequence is TGTGCCAGCAGCCAGACAGCTAACTATGGCTACACCTTC. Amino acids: CASSQTANYGYTF.

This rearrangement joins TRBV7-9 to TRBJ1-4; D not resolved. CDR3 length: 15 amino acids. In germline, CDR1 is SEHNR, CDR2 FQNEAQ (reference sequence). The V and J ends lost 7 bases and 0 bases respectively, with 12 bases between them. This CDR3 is CASTPRQATNEKLFF. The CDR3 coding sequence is TGTGCCAGCACCCCCCGTCAGGCAACTAATGAAAAACTGTTTTTT.

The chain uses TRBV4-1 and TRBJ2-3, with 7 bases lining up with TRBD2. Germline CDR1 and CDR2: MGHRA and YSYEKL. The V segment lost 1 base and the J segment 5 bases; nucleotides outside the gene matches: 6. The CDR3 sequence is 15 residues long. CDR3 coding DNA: TGCGCCAGCAGCCAAGTGGGAGGGAGTCGAGATACGCAGTATTTT. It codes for CASSQVGGSRDTQYF.

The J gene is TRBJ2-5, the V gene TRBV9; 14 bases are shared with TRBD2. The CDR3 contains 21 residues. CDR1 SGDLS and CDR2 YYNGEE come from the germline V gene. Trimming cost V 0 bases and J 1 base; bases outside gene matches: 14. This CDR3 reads CASSVVGLGTSGRGGQETQYF. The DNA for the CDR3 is TGTGCCAGCAGCGTAGTTGGGTTGGGGACTAGCGGGAGAGGGGGCCAAGAGACCCAGTACTTC. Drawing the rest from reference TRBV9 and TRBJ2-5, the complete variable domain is DSGVTQTPKHLITATGQRVTLRCSPRSGDLSVYWYQQSLDQGLQFLIQYYNGEERAKGNILERFSAQQFPDLHSELNLSSLELGDSALYFCASSVVGLGTSGRGGQETQYFGPGTRLLVL.

The CDR3 here is CASSQGLTSGRATEQFF. DNA of the CDR3: TGCGCCAGCAGCCAAGGCCTGACTAGCGGGAGGGCCACTGAGCAGTTCTTC. This chain links TRBV4-1 with TRBJ2-1, with 14 bases aligning to TRBD2. The CDR3 consists of 17 residues. Per the germline V gene, CDR1 is MGHRA and CDR2 is YSYEKL. The trim removed 1 base at V and 9 bases at J, leaving 8 bases unmatched.

Written as DNA, the CDR3 is TGCGCCAGCAGCTTGGCCCACAGCCAAGATACGCAGTATTTT. It codes for CASSLAHSQDTQYF. The chain has TRBV5-1 and TRBJ2-3; D unresolved. Trimming took off 0 bases at V and 5 bases at J, with 10 bases between the two ends. From germline, CDR1 is SGHRS and CDR2 YFSETQ. The CDR3 extends over 14 amino acids.

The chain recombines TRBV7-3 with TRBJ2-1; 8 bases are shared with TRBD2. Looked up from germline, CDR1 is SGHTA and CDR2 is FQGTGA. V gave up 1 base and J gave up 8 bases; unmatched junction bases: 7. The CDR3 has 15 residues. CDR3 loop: CASSLNSGGIDEQFF. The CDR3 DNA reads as TGTGCCAGCAGCTTAAACAGCGGGGGAATTGATGAGCAGTTCTTC.

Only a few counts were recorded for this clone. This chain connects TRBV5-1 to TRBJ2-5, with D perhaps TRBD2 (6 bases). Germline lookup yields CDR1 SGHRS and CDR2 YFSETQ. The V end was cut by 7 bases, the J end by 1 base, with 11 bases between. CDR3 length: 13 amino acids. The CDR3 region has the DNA TGCGCCAGCGGAGGGTCTGGCCAAGAGACCCAGTACTTC. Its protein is CASGGSGQETQYF.

The CDR3 loop is CATSVRGGQETQYF. In DNA, the CDR3 is TGTGCCACCAGCGTTCGGGGGGGTCAGGAGACCCAGTACTTC. The chain recombines TRBV15 with TRBJ2-5; 8 bases are a match to TRBD2. Germline CDR1 is LNHNV and CDR2 is YYDKDF (reference sequence). V lost 5 bases to trimming and J lost 5 bases; unmatched junction nucleotides: 7. This CDR3 region has 14 residues.

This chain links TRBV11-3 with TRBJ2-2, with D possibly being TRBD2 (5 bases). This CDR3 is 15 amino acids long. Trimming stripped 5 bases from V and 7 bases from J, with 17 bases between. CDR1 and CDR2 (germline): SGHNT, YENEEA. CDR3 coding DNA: TGTGCCAGCAGCCCCATGGCGGGTCTGGGCGGGGAGCTGTTTTTT. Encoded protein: CASSPMAGLGGELFF.